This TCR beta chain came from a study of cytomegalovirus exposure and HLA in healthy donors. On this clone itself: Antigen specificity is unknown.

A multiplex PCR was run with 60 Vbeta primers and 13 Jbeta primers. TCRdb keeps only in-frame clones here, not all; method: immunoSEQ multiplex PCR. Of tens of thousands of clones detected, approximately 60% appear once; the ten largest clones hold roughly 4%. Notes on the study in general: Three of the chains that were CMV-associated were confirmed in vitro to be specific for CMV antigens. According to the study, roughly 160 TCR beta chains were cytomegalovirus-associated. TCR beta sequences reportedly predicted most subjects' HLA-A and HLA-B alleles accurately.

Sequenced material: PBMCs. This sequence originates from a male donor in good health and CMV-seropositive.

The CDR3 sequence: CASRYRGRPQETQYF. In DNA, the CDR3 is TGTGCCAGCAGATACAGGGGGCGGCCCCAAGAGACCCAGTACTTC. This chain connects TRBV7-2 to TRBJ2-5; 9 nucleotides line up with TRBD1. This CDR3 has 15 residues. V shed 6 bases and J 1 base; nucleotides not matched to a gene: 6. The germline CDR1 and CDR2 sequences are SGHTA and FQGNSA.